The T cell receptor beta chain described here comes from a study of beta chain features in type 1 diabetes. This clone has more than one count but fewer than ten. Of the isolated RNA, all was reverse transcribed, and so the sequenced material was expressed TCRB transcripts. Only in-frame clones appear in the TCRdb table, and some are missing; sequencing was by immunoSEQ multiplex PCR. Of 900,000 or so clones in the sample, roughly 16% are singletons; the top ten hold around 0.02%. Per germline, CDR1 SGHTA and CDR2 FQGNSA. The CDR3 covers 18 residues. V gave up 1 base and J gave up 5 bases, with 21 bases separating them.

The chain joins TRBV7-2 to TRBJ2-1; D is undetermined. This TCR came from a woman in her late teens or twenties in good health. Specimen: naive CD4+ T cells from blood. CDR3 sequence reads: CASSLGYTASQPNNEQFF. CDR3 nucleotides: TGTGCCAGCAGCTTAGGGTATACTGCCTCCCAACCCAACAATGAGCAGTTCTTC. The full variable domain, completed using reference TRBV7-2 and TRBJ2-1, is GAGVSQSPSNKVTEKGKDVELRCDPISGHTALYWYRQSLGQGLEFLIYFQGNSAPDKSGLPSDRFSAERTGGSVSTLTIQRTQQEDSAVYLCASSLGYTASQPNNEQFFGPGTRLTVL.